The 15 T cell receptor beta chains in this list originate from one sample, sequenced in a study of blood T cells in healthy people across ages. A second PCR, run for roughly 7 to 11 cycles, used a sample-barcoded 5' primer plus a J-beta primer mix. Via MiXCR, TCRdb re-called the 5' RACE reads, giving one row per CDR3 protein. The sample has about 800,000 distinct CDR3 sequences, roughly 25% seen once. These data also formed part of another study, on T cells of mothers and their children.

Sequencing was carried out using blood. Receptors originate from a boy aged 5-17 years in good health.

This chain joins TRBV6-2 or TRBV6-3 and TRBJ2-5; TRBD1 agrees at 9 bases. Germline V gene lookup returns CDR1 MNHEY and CDR2 SVGEGT. The CDR3 length is 15 residues. Trimming took 6 bases from V and 5 from J; bases not matched to a gene: 10. CDR3 sequence: CASSPTGTGTETQYF. The CDR3 region has the DNA TGTGCCAGCAGCCCCACCGGGACAGGGACGGAGACCCAGTACTTC.

The chain has TRBV12-3 or TRBV12-4 and TRBJ2-5; D remains unclear. Deletions cut 2 bases from V and 0 bases from J, with 7 bases between. The CDR3 sequence is 14 residues long. The chain's CDR3 is CASSLLPNQETQYF. CDR3 in DNA: TGTGCCAGCAGTTTATTGCCCAACCAAGAGACCCAGTACTTC.

This clonotype turned up a few times. The J gene is TRBJ2-5, the V gene TRBV28; D call uncertain. This CDR3 comprises 13 residues. The V end lost 2 bases, the J end lost 7 bases, and 11 bases lay between the germline ends. The V gene's germline CDR1 is MDHEN and CDR2 SYDVKM. CDR3 DNA sequence: TGTGCCAGCAGTTTAGACACACCGGGGACCCAGTACTTC. Translated: CASSLDTPGTQYF.

This clonotype was detected a few times. The chain uses TRBV28 and TRBJ2-1; 7 nucleotides match TRBD1. Germline V gene data show CDR1 as MDHEN and CDR2 as SYDVKM. The CDR3 covers 17 residues. The V and J ends lost 4 bases and 4 bases, in that order; junction bases with no gene match: 13. Here the CDR3 reads CASSSPIRDSRYNEQFF. The CDR3 coding sequence is TGTGCCAGCAGTTCCCCGATCCGGGACAGCCGGTACAATGAGCAGTTCTTC.

The table lists this clonotype with many counts. The J gene is TRBJ2-1, the V gene TRBV9; D unresolved. CDR1 and CDR2 from the germline V gene are SGDLS and YYNGEE. This CDR3 spans 10 amino acids. V was cut by 7 bases and J by 7 bases, with 6 bases left in between. The CDR3 DNA sequence: TGTGCCAGCGCCCGAAATGAGCAGTTCTTC. Residues: CASARNEQFF.

This chain uses TRBV6-6 with TRBJ2-5; D tentatively reads TRBD1 or TRBD2 (5 bases each). The germline CDR1 and CDR2 sequences are MNHNY and SVGAGI (reference sequence). Trimming shortened V by 0 bases and J by 9 bases, and 14 bases separated the two germline ends. The CDR3 consists of 14 residues. Here the CDR3 DNA reads TGTGCCAGCAGTTACTCTACAGGTTGGGGGTCCCAGTACTTC. This sequence encodes CASSYSTGWGSQYF.

The rearrangement uses TRBV28 and TRBJ2-3; D ambiguous. The germline V gene has CDR1 MDHEN and CDR2 SYDVKM. With 5 bases removed from V and 0 bases from J, the gap between germline ends came to 12 bases. The CDR3 is 15 residues long. For the CDR3, the DNA is TGTGCCAGCAGTCCCTACTTGTTTAGCACAGATACGCAGTATTTT. The encoded protein is CASSPYLFSTDTQYF.

The rearrangement joins TRBV28 to TRBJ2-5; either TRBD1 or TRBD2 may fit D (5 bases each). V was cut by 2 bases and J by 0 bases, with 10 bases left in between. The CDR3 runs 15 residues. Germline assignment: CDR1 MDHEN and CDR2 SYDVKM. The DNA for the CDR3 is TGTGCCAGCAGTTTAGGGACGGCCTACCAAGAGACCCAGTACTTC. This translates into CASSLGTAYQETQYF.

V usage is TRBV29-1 and J usage is TRBJ1-4; 7 bases align to TRBD1. The germline gives CDR1 SQVTM, CDR2 ANQGSEA. The CDR3 is 14 amino acids. The V and J ends lost 7 bases and 4 bases, in that order; junction bases with no gene match: 9. The CDR3 is CSAADRPYNEKLFF. CDR3 nucleotide sequence: TGCAGCGCTGCGGACAGGCCGTATAATGAAAAACTGTTTTTT.

The CDR3 is CASRKQGVGGYTF. The CDR3 DNA sequence: TGTGCCAGCAGGAAACAGGGCGTGGGAGGCTACACCTTC. This chain connects TRBV6-5 to TRBJ1-2, with a possible D match to TRBD1 (6 bases). The germline V gene has CDR1 MNHEY and CDR2 SVGAGI. CDR3 length equals 13 residues. The ends were cut back, 6 bases at V and 8 bases at J, with 16 bases in the middle.

This clonotype has at least ten counts. V and J are TRBV6-6 and TRBJ2-1, with 14 bases matching TRBD2. J gave up 3 bases and V 0 bases, and 1 base lay outside the gene matches. CDR1 MNHNY and CDR2 SVGAGI come from the germline V gene (reference sequence). This CDR3 is built from 17 residues. The chain's CDR3 is CASSYSGLAGVYNEQFF. CDR3 DNA sequence: TGTGCCAGCAGTTACTCGGGACTAGCGGGAGTCTACAATGAGCAGTTCTTC.

The table lists this clonotype with a few counts. The chain has TRBV28 and TRBJ2-6, with TRBD2 matching 9 bases. V lost 6 bases and J lost 3; bases outside the gene matches: 15. This CDR3 spans 19 amino acids. Germline V gene sequence: CDR1 MDHEN, CDR2 SYDVKM. The CDR3 sequence: CASSLVYGRGGSGANVLTF. CDR3 nucleotide sequence: TGTGCCAGCAGCTTAGTTTATGGGCGGGGGGGGAGTGGGGCCAACGTCCTGACTTTC.

This clonotype turned up a few times. J is TRBJ1-5 and V is TRBV5-5; weak D call: TRBD1 (6 bases). Germline values: CDR1 SGHKS, CDR2 YYEKEE (reference sequence). V lost 2 bases to trimming and J lost 0 bases, with 15 bases between them. CDR3 length equals 17 residues. CDR3 loop: CASSFLAGVDSNQPQHF. CDR3 nucleotides: TGTGCCAGCAGCTTTCTGGCAGGGGTAGATAGCAATCAGCCCCAGCATTTT.

This clonotype was counted between two and nine times. The chain is built from TRBV28 and TRBJ2-5; D might be TRBD1 (6 bases). The length of the CDR3 is 16 residues. The V gene's germline CDR1 is MDHEN and CDR2 SYDVKM. Trimming removed 5 bases from V and 1 base from J, with 17 bases in between. The chain's CDR3 is CASSDLGGQGQETQYF. As DNA, the CDR3 is TGTGCCAGCAGTGATCTTGGGGGCCAGGGCCAAGAGACCCAGTACTTC.

The rearrangement joins TRBV30 to TRBJ2-2, with D hard to call. CDR3 length: 13 residues. From germline, CDR1 is GTSNPN and CDR2 SVGIG (reference sequence). Trimming pared 1 base from V and 7 bases from J, leaving 10 bases between. CDR3 coding DNA: TGTGCCTGGAGTGCACTGGATGGCGGGGAGCTGTTTTTT. It codes for CAWSALDGGELFF.